This T cell receptor (beta chain) appears in the sequencing data of a study of human T cells and chemical hapten exposure. Turning to the study itself: Skin of the upper inner arm, approximately 2 cm by approximately 2 cm, received 2% DPC for sensitization.

Time point meaning: patch test 1, 2 weeks after DPC sensitization. Noted treatment: therapeutic diphenylcyclopropenone sensitization with weekly scalp DPC. Of note for this clonotype: The antigen is unknown.

The V end was cut by 5 bases, the J end by 5 bases, with 15 bases between. Germline CDR1 is SEHNR and CDR2 is FQNEAQ (reference sequence). The CDR3 length is 15 residues. Regarding the study as a whole: Significantly greater numbers of large CDR3 similarity clusters came from expanded TCRs than from controls.

TCRdb fed the RACE reads into MiXCR, producing one record per CDR3 protein. The sample includes 150,000 to 200,000 distinct CDR3 sequences, approximately 20% of them seen just once. The V call is TRBV7-9, the J call TRBJ2-2; a weak D match, TRBD1 (5 bases). The source was whole blood, collected in connection with sensitization to the hapten diphenylcyclopropenone (DPC). This TCR was sampled from a woman aged 45-60 years with alopecia areata. Some clones in this sample may be carry-over from other donors' samples. CDR3 in DNA: TGTGCCAGCAGCCCCAATACAGGTCTGACCGGGGAGCTGTTTTTT. It codes for CASSPNTGLTGELFF.